Listed here are 20 T cell receptor beta chains from one sample, sequenced in a study of cytomegalovirus exposure and HLA in healthy donors. Amplification used 60 Vbeta primers and 13 Jbeta primers. Here immunoSEQ multiplex PCR was the method, and the copy in TCRdb shows in-frame clones only, minus some. This sample lists 95,000 to 150,000 clones; its ten largest clones have about 0.93%. The sequenced sample consisted of PBMCs. Source of these receptors: a man aged 18 to 29 in good health and CMV-seronegative.

V is TRBV5-1 and J is TRBJ2-1; 10 bases fit TRBD2. Germline V lookup: CDR1 SGHRS, CDR2 YFSETQ. With V trimmed by 4 bases and J by 6 bases, 7 bases remained unmatched. The CDR3 spans 15 residues. The CDR3 region has the DNA TGCGCCAGCAGCCGAGGACTAGCGGTTTCCAATGAGCAGTTCTTC. Residues: CASSRGLAVSNEQFF.

The chain uses TRBV4-1 and TRBJ1-2; TRBD1 agrees at 9 bases. The length of the CDR3 is 15 residues. The germline CDR1 and CDR2 sequences are MGHRA and YSYEKL. Trimming at V came to 4 bases and at J to 8 bases, leaving 11 bases not matched to a gene. This CDR3 reads CASSPEQGASWGYTF. The CDR3, as DNA: TGCGCCAGCAGCCCGGAACAGGGGGCATCGTGGGGCTACACCTTC.

The rearrangement uses TRBV4-1 and TRBJ2-1; 14 bases fit TRBD2. This CDR3 region has 16 residues. Germline V gene lookup returns CDR1 MGHRA and CDR2 YSYEKL. V lost 0 bases to trimming and J lost 15 bases; unmatched junction nucleotides: 10. The chain's CDR3 is CASSQDPGTSGSRGFF. The CDR3 coding sequence is TGCGCCAGCAGCCAAGATCCCGGGACTAGCGGGAGTAGGGGGTTCTTC.

The chain is built from TRBV27 and TRBJ1-5; 8 positions agree with TRBD1. Germline V gives CDR1 MNHEY, CDR2 SMNVEV (reference sequence). V was clipped by 8 bases and J by 6 bases; unmatched bases: 12. This CDR3 comprises 15 residues. This CDR3 is CASGRQGRPGQPQHF. The CDR3, as DNA: TGTGCCAGCGGTCGACAGGGGCGTCCGGGTCAGCCCCAGCATTTT.

The chain uses TRBV9 and TRBJ2-3, with TRBD1 matching 10 bases. Germline V CDR1 and CDR2: SGDLS, YYNGEE. The V and J ends lost 8 bases and 2 bases, in that order; junction bases with no gene match: 14. This CDR3 comprises 17 residues. The CDR3 protein is CASTTGGYPGSTDTQYF. The CDR3 region has the DNA TGTGCCAGTACGACAGGGGGCTACCCTGGTTCCACAGATACGCAGTATTTT.

The chain carries TRBV5-1 and TRBJ1-3; D is ambiguous. The V end was cut by 0 bases, the J end by 0 bases, with 13 bases between. The CDR3 runs to 17 residues. CDR1 is SGHRS, CDR2 YFSETQ, per germline. The CDR3 region is CASSLAIGTASGNTIYF. In DNA form, the CDR3 reads TGCGCCAGCAGCTTGGCCATCGGAACAGCCTCTGGAAACACCATATATTTT.

The chain carries TRBV11-3 and TRBJ2-3, with D perhaps matching TRBD1 (5 bases). The CDR3 covers 14 residues. Trimming removed 1 base from V and 3 bases from J, with 8 bases in between. The germline V gene encodes CDR1 SGHNT and CDR2 YENEEA. In DNA form, the CDR3 reads TGTGCCAGCAGCTTAGGACAGTCGACAGATACGCAGTATTTT. Protein product: CASSLGQSTDTQYF. Based on the CDR3 plus reference TRBV11-3 and TRBJ2-3, the full variable domain is EAGVVQSPRYKIIEKKQPVAFWCNPISGHNTLYWYLQNLGQGPELLIRYENEEAVDDSQLPKDRFSAERLKGVDSTLKIQPAELGDSAVYLCASSLGQSTDTQYFGPGTRLTVL.

V gene TRBV7-8 combines with J gene TRBJ1-1; D is uncertain. V lost 3 bases, J lost 3 bases, and 8 bases lay in between. Germline CDR1 reads SGHVS; CDR2 reads FQNEAQ. The CDR3 length is 13 residues. CDR3 residues: CASSFREYTEAFF. The CDR3 DNA reads as TGTGCCAGCAGCTTTCGTGAGTACACTGAAGCTTTCTTT.

The chain has TRBV7-9 and TRBJ1-4, with no clear D. The CDR3 covers 10 residues. The germline gives CDR1 SEHNR, CDR2 FQNEAQ (reference sequence). Trimming removed 6 bases from V and 8 bases from J, with 4 bases in between. CDR3 DNA sequence: TGTGCCAGCAGTGGCGAAAAACTGTTTTTT. This sequence encodes CASSGEKLFF.

The J gene is TRBJ2-7, the V gene TRBV7-9; 9 bases line up with TRBD1. With 1 base clipped from V and 5 bases from J, the junction kept 6 bases outside the gene matches. The germline V gene has CDR1 SEHNR and CDR2 FQNEAQ (reference sequence). The CDR3 loop spans 15 amino acids. As DNA, the CDR3 is TGTGCCAGCAGCTTAGTACAGGGGGCGGTCGACGAGCAGTACTTC. Protein product: CASSLVQGAVDEQYF.

This rearrangement joins TRBV5-1 to TRBJ1-3; TRBD1 matches at 8 bases. CDR3 length: 17 residues. Trimming cost V 4 bases and J 0 bases; bases outside gene matches: 9. Looked up from germline, CDR1 is SGHRS and CDR2 is YFSETQ. CDR3 amino acids: CASSPKSTGGSGNTIYF. Here the CDR3 DNA reads TGCGCCAGCAGCCCGAAAAGCACAGGGGGCTCTGGAAACACCATATATTTT.

This chain uses TRBV10-3 with TRBJ2-1; D is unresolved. V shed 6 bases and J shed 8 bases, with 8 bases lying between them. The CDR3 consists of 11 residues. Germline CDR1 reads ENHRY; CDR2 reads SYGVKD. The CDR3 DNA sequence: TGTGCCATCAGAAAATCCGATGAGCAGTTCTTC. Encoded protein: CAIRKSDEQFF.

The rearrangement links TRBV15 to TRBJ1-2; D is ambiguous. This CDR3 is built from 15 residues. Germline lookup yields CDR1 LNHNV and CDR2 YYDKDF (reference sequence). V was cut by 0 bases and J by 6 bases, with 14 bases left in between. The DNA of the CDR3 is TGTGCCACCAGCAGAGAAGCGGAGAACCTCGATGGCTACACCTTC. The encoded protein is CATSREAENLDGYTF. The variable domain in full, completed from reference TRBV15 and TRBJ1-2, reads DAMVIQNPRYQVTQFGKPVTLSCSQTLNHNVMYWYQQKSSQAPKLLFHYYDKDFNNEADTPDNFQSRRPNTSFCFLDIRSPGLGDTAMYLCATSREAENLDGYTFGSGTRLTVV.

This chain joins TRBV5-1 and TRBJ2-1, with 8 bases aligning to TRBD2. With V trimmed by 2 bases and J by 6 bases, 7 bases remained unmatched. CDR3 length: 15 amino acids. Germline V gene lookup returns CDR1 SGHRS and CDR2 YFSETQ. This CDR3 is CASSFETSGPNEQFF. The CDR3 DNA sequence: TGCGCCAGCAGCTTTGAAACTAGCGGCCCCAATGAGCAGTTCTTC.

This chain uses TRBV7-9 with TRBJ2-5, with 11 bases lining up with TRBD2. Germline values: CDR1 SEHNR, CDR2 FQNEAQ (reference sequence). V trimming: 4 bases; J trimming: 11 bases; junction bases outside the gene matches: 9. The CDR3 contains 14 residues. The CDR3: CASSSLAGVGEQYF. The CDR3 DNA reads TGTGCCAGCAGCTCACTAGCGGGAGTGGGGGAGCAGTACTTC.

V is TRBV15 and J is TRBJ2-6, with D perhaps TRBD2 (5 bases). CDR1 LNHNV and CDR2 YYDKDF come from the germline V gene (reference sequence). The CDR3 consists of 14 residues. The ends were cut back, 9 bases at V and 0 bases at J, with 9 bases in the middle. CDR3 nucleotides: TGTGCCACAGGACTTCACTCTGGGGCCAACGTCCTGACTTTC. Protein product: CATGLHSGANVLTF.

The rearrangement uses TRBV28 and TRBJ1-4, with D perhaps TRBD1 (6 bases). The CDR3 runs to 16 residues. CDR1 and CDR2 (germline): MDHEN, SYDVKM. Deletions cut 6 bases from V and 7 bases from J, with 21 bases between. The CDR3 sequence: CASSPTSGGLGEKLFF. The CDR3 DNA reads as TGTGCCAGCAGCCCCACCTCCGGGGGGCTTGGTGAAAAACTGTTTTTT.

This chain uses TRBV19 with TRBJ2-1, with 8 bases matching TRBD2. Germline V gene lookup returns CDR1 LNHDA and CDR2 SQIVND (reference sequence). The ends lost 3 bases at V and 8 bases at J; junction bases unmatched: 12. The CDR3 is made up of 16 amino acids. The CDR3 here is CASSIPGGGLLDEQFF. DNA for the CDR3: TGTGCCAGTAGTATCCCCGGCGGGGGGCTCCTGGATGAGCAGTTCTTC.

The rearrangement uses TRBV7-2 and TRBJ1-3; a weak D match, TRBD1 (6 bases). Germline V gene sequence: CDR1 SGHTA, CDR2 FQGNSA. The CDR3 length is 14 residues. Deletions cut 2 bases from V and 4 bases from J, with 9 bases between. The CDR3 here is CASSLNGGGNTIYF. The CDR3 DNA follows: TGTGCCAGCAGCTTAAATGGGGGCGGAAACACCATATATTTT.

The CDR3 bases are TGTGCCAGCAGCTTGAGGACAGCGAATTCACCCCTCCACTTT. It is translated as CASSLRTANSPLHF. The chain joins TRBV5-4 to TRBJ1-6, with TRBD1 as a possible D gene (6 bases). Trimming left V 1 base short and J 7 bases short, with 9 bases between. The CDR3 length is 14 residues. In germline, CDR1 is SGHNT, CDR2 YYREEE (reference sequence).